The present T cell receptor (beta chain) was sequenced within a study of blood T cell repertoires in COVID-19. This CDR3 contains 14 residues. The V gene lost 8 bases and the J gene lost 7 bases, with 21 bases spanning the gap. Germline assignment: CDR1 ENHRY and CDR2 SYGVKD. Repertoires were generated with immunoSEQ multiplex PCR, while TCRdb's copy carries only in-frame clones and drops some. The profile shows about 45,000 clones, approximately 90% of them singletons. This chain joins TRBV10-3 and TRBJ2-7, with D maybe TRBD1 (8 bases). The source of this sequence is a human donor in a cohort sampled during active COVID-19. Sequenced: peripheral blood. DNA for the CDR3: TGTGCCATCTCAGGGGGCGCCCCCGGGGGGGAGCAGTACTTC. It codes for CAISGGAPGGEQYF.